In this sample, the clone carrying this T cell receptor beta chain turned up many times. The antigen is unknown. Trimming shortened V by 1 base and J by 4 bases, and 7 bases separated the two germline ends. Germline CDR1 MNHNS, CDR2 SASEGT. This CDR3 has 13 residues. This entry comes from a study of breast tumors, draining lymph nodes, adjacent tissues. TCRdb independently ran MiXCR on the multiplex PCR reads; one entry per CDR3 protein. The sample holds approximately 130,000 distinct CDR3 sequences, 21% seen once. Overall study results and limits: Luminal-like breast cancer showed significantly greater tumor-nontumor repertoire similarity than basal-like breast cancer did. Data fit most tumor T cells coming from lymph node, expanding in tumor.

Breast cancer patients provided tissue from their axillary draining lymph nodes. This sequence was found in a female donor with breast cancer. Some clones in this sample may be carry-over from other donors' samples. The sequencing input was axillary lymph node tissue. The chain links TRBV6-1 to TRBJ2-5, with no clear D. The DNA of the CDR3 is TGTGCCAGCAGTGAAGGGTCCCTAGAGACCCAGTACTTC. This sequence encodes CASSEGSLETQYF.